This TCR beta chain emerged from a study of graft-versus-host responses after intestinal transplantation. The wider study: Tacrolimus and steroids were given for roughly 3 years to all recipients after anti-thymocyte globulin induction.

The CDR3 is 14 amino acids. The ends lost 2 bases at V and 6 bases at J; junction bases unmatched: 6. CDR1 is MNHNY, CDR2 SVGAGI, per germline (reference sequence). Sequencing used immunoSEQ multiplex PCR; TCRdb keeps in-frame clones, though not all of them. The sample has about 20,000 clones, 38% seen once. The V gene is TRBV6-6, the J gene TRBJ1-2; the match to TRBD1 covers 7 bases. The clonotype originates from a human patient who received an intestinal transplant. Sequencing used alloreactive CD4+ T cells from a mixed lymphocyte reaction culture, obtained before intestinal transplant. Sample subset: CFSE-low proliferating T cells sorted from roughly six-day pre-transplant mixed lymphocyte reaction (GvH or HvG direction). CDR3: CASSYTRQGDGYTF. CDR3 bases: TGTGCCAGCAGTTACACCCGACAGGGTGATGGCTACACCTTC.